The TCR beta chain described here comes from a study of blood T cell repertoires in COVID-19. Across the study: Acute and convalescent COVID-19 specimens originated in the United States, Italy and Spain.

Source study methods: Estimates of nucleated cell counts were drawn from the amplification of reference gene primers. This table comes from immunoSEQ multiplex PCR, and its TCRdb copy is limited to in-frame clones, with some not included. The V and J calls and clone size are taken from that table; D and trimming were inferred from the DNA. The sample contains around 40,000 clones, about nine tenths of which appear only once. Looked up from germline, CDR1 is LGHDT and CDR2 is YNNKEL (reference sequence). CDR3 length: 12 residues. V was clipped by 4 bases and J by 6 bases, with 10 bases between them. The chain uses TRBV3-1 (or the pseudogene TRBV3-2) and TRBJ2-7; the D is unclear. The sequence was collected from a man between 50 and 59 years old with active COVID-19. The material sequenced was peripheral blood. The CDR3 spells CASSPPGGEQYF. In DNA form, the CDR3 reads TGTGCCAGCAGCCCCCCCGGTGGCGAGCAGTACTTC.